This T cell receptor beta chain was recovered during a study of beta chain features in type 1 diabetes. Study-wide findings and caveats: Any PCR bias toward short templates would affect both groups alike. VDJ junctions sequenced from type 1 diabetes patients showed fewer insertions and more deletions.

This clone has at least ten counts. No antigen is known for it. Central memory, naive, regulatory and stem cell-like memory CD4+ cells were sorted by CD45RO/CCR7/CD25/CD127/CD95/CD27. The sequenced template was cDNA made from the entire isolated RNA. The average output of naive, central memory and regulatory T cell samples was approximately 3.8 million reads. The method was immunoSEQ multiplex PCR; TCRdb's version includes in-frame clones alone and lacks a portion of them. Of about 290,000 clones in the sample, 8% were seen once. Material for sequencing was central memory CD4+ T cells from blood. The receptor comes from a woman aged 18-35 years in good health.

CDR3 loop: CASSEQGATNEKLFF. The CDR3 DNA reads TGTGCCAGCAGTGAACAGGGGGCTACTAATGAAAAACTGTTTTTT. This chain links TRBV5-5 with TRBJ1-4; TRBD1 matches 9 bases. The V and J ends lost 5 bases and 2 bases, in that order; junction bases with no gene match: 4. This CDR3 is built from 15 residues. Germline V gene data show CDR1 as SGHKS and CDR2 as YYEKEE (reference sequence).